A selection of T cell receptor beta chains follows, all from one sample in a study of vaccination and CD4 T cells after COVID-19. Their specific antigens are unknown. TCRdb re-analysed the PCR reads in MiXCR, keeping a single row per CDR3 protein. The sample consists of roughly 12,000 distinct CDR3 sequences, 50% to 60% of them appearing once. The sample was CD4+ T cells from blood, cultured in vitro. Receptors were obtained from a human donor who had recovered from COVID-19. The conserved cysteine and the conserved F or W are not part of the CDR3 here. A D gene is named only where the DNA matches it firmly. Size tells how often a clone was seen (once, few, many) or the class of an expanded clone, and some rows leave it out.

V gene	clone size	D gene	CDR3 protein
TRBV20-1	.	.	SARDLKGHLEQF
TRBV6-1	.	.	ASSEINNYNEQF
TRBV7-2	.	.	ASSLAVSAGNEKLF
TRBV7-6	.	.	ASSLGHNSGNTIY
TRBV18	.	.	ASSLDRSIQQY
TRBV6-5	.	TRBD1	ASSYDRGNRGYT
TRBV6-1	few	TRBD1	ASNPGQGTDTQY
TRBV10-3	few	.	ATTKAILNTEAF
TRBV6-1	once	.	ASSEVPAAYGYT
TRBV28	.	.	ASRTLVREKLF
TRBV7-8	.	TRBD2	ASRQTGTSVETQY
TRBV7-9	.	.	ASSLTQGNTEAF
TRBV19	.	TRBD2	ASSRLAGVTGELF
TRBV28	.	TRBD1	ASSLRDRVVNYGYT
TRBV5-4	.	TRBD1	ASSRQGSGVGYT
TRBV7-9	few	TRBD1	ASSRSRGQETQY
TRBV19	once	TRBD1	ATPGQGDNQPQH
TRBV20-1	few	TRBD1	SAEDREQGSGELF
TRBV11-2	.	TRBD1	ASSLKTGTGRRETQY
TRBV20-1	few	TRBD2	RPSGTSGGTDTQY
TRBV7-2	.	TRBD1	ASTADRWSYEQY
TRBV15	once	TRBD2	ATSRGLAETLGQY
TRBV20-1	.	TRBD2	SARDSAELAGAQETQY
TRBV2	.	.	ASSPSRASETQY
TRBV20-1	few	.	SAQGVDKPYEQY
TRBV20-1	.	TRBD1	SARDRQGSVMNTEAF
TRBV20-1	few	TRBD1	SATLSGTGINQPQH
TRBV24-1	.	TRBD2	ATSDGPSGRTYNEQF
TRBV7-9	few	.	ASSQEGETQY
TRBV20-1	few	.	SARDSGGPQETQY
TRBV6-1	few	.	ASRRSGDYEQY
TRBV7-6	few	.	ASSTLAGGKETQY
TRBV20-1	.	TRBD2	SGRGRGGVRFETQY
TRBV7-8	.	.	ASSFGGPYEQY
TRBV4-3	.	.	ASSQGNPGIFSEQY
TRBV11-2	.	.	ASSLAGGGGAGTQQY
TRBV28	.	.	ASSPRIGRQPQH
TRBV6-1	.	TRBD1	ASSQGASQPQH
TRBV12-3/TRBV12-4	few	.	ASSLAHEQY
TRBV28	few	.	ASSRDQSTGELF
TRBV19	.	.	ASNRGQANTGELF
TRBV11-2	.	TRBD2	ASSLDLWEGPDTQY
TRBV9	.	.	ASSNVATTDTQY
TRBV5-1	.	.	ASSLGTVDGYT
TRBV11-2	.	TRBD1	ASTVQGAGETQY
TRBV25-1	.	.	ASSSGVSSGNTIY
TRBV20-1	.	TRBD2	SAGERGTGGETQY
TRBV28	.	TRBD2	ASSSRLRGGSYEQY
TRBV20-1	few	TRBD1	SATLPGQSHGYT
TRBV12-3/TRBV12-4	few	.	ASSGLAVGETQY
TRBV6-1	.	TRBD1	ASSLGQGNGYT
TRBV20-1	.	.	SAEWGFDEQY